The 28 T cell receptor beta chains presented below share a single source sample, sequenced in a study of CD8 T cell repertoires and HIV-1 epitope variants. Here immunoSEQ multiplex PCR was the method, and the copy in TCRdb shows in-frame clones only, minus some. The data show around 4,600 clones, around 67% seen once. The antigens for these receptors are not known. Input material: cultured CD8+ T cells derived from PBMCs. The receptors shown here come from a male donor with HIV.

V and J are TRBV27 and TRBJ2-1; 10 bases align to TRBD1. This CDR3 is 16 amino acids long. V shed 5 bases and J 5 bases; nucleotides not matched to a gene: 9. Germline CDR1 MNHEY, CDR2 SMNVEV (reference sequence). The CDR3 sequence: CASSPRQGAPDNEQFF. DNA for the CDR3: TGTGCCAGCAGTCCTAGACAGGGGGCCCCCGACAATGAGCAGTTCTTC.

The chain has TRBV27 and TRBJ2-5, with D possibly called TRBD1 or TRBD2 (5 bases each). The J call may not be correct, given that the DNA end is closer to TRBJ2-7. The CDR3 is made up of 16 amino acids. The germline CDR1 and CDR2 sequences are MNHEY and SMNVEV (reference sequence). CDR3 DNA: TGTGCCAGCAGTTTATCGATGGGGGAGTTAACCTACGAGCAGTACTTC. Amino acids: CASSLSMGELTYEQYF.

This chain connects TRBV18 to TRBJ2-1, with 13 bases aligning to TRBD2. The CDR3 runs to 14 residues. Germline V CDR1 and CDR2: KGHSH, LQKENI. The J segment lost 7 bases and the V segment lost 6 bases, leaving 3 bases of the junction unmatched. The CDR3 DNA reads TGTGCCAGCTCGCCGGGACTAGCGGGGAATGAGCAGTTCTTC. This sequence encodes CASSPGLAGNEQFF.

This clone was seen only a few times. The chain recombines TRBV19 with TRBJ2-7, with a tentative D call TRBD2 (5 bases). V lost 5 bases and J lost 7, with 15 bases in between. This CDR3 contains 13 residues. Germline CDR1 is LNHDA and CDR2 is SQIVND (reference sequence). Written as DNA, the CDR3 is TGTGCCAGTAGTTATCAGGTTTGGAGGGAGCAGTACTTC. This encodes CASSYQVWREQYF.

The V gene is TRBV7-9, the J gene TRBJ2-7, with no clear D. The CDR3 is 13 residues long. Trimming cost V 5 bases and J 1 base, with 9 bases left between them. Germline V gene sequence: CDR1 SEHNR, CDR2 FQNEAQ (reference sequence). The CDR3 here is CASSPQSSYEQYF. The CDR3 region has the DNA TGTGCCAGCAGCCCGCAGAGTTCCTACGAGCAGTACTTC.

This CDR3 is CASSNPGSSYEQYF. As DNA, the CDR3 is TGCGCCAGCAGCAACCCGGGAAGCTCCTACGAGCAGTACTTC. The chain employs TRBV5-1 and TRBJ2-7; tentatively, D is TRBD2 (5 bases). There are 14 residues in the CDR3. CDR1 SGHRS and CDR2 YFSETQ come from the germline V gene. Trimming shortened V by 4 bases and J by 0 bases, and 11 bases separated the two germline ends.

A single count supports this clone. The rearrangement joins TRBV5-1 to TRBJ2-7; perhaps TRBD1 as D (5 bases). The germline V and J ends were trimmed by 7 bases and 1 base, with 9 bases remaining between them. The CDR3 covers 12 residues. Germline assignment: CDR1 SGHRS and CDR2 YFSETQ. This chain's CDR3 is CASEGDSYEQYF. In nucleotides, the CDR3 is TGCGCCAGCGAAGGGGATTCCTACGAGCAGTACTTC.

The chain is built from TRBV28 and TRBJ2-5, with D uncertain. The CDR3 extends over 11 amino acids. Deletions cut 5 bases from V and 5 bases from J, with 6 bases between. Germline V gives CDR1 MDHEN, CDR2 SYDVKM. The CDR3 loop is CASSVTETQYF. CDR3 nucleotides: TGTGCCAGCAGTGTCACGGAGACCCAGTACTTC.

This clone was counted a few times. The V and J genes are TRBV7-9 and TRBJ2-7, with 7 positions matching TRBD1. The ends lost 5 bases at V and 4 bases at J; junction bases unmatched: 5. The CDR3 is 13 amino acids. Germline CDR1 SEHNR, CDR2 FQNEAQ (reference sequence). This CDR3 is CASSPPTGYEQYF. The CDR3 DNA reads TGTGCCAGCAGCCCCCCGACAGGGTACGAGCAGTACTTC.

This clone was recorded a few times. V and J are TRBV7-9 and TRBJ2-1; D is perhaps TRBD2 (6 bases). This CDR3 has 15 amino acids. Looked up from germline, CDR1 is SEHNR and CDR2 is FQNEAQ (reference sequence). The V end was cut by 8 bases, the J end by 4 bases, with 18 bases between. The CDR3: CASLPTGLQYNEQFF. In nucleotides, the CDR3 is TGTGCCAGCTTGCCAACGGGACTCCAATACAATGAGCAGTTCTTC.

This chain uses TRBV4-3 with TRBJ1-4, with D possibly being TRBD1 (6 bases). The CDR3 spans 15 residues. V lost 4 bases to trimming and J lost 3 bases, with 12 bases between them. The germline V gene encodes CDR1 LGHNA and CDR2 YSLEER. The CDR3 nucleotides read TGCGCCAGCAGCCCCTCCGGGGGCTCTAATGAAAAACTGTTTTTT. Amino acid sequence: CASSPSGGSNEKLFF.

The chain employs TRBV10-3 and TRBJ2-2; the D gene is possibly TRBD1 (6 bases). This CDR3 region has 12 residues. V was pared by 9 bases and J by 4 bases, with 9 bases between. From germline, CDR1 is ENHRY and CDR2 SYGVKD. Written as DNA, the CDR3 is TGTGCCATTACAGGGAGCACCGGGGAGCTGTTTTTT. Protein product: CAITGSTGELFF.

The chain carries TRBV30 and TRBJ1-2; D is perhaps TRBD1 (5 bases). V lost 1 base to trimming and J lost 4 bases, with 16 bases between them. CDR1 and CDR2 (germline): GTSNPN, SVGIG (reference sequence). CDR3 length: 15 amino acids. The chain's CDR3 is CAWSGRDAWTYGYTF. The CDR3 nucleotides are TGTGCCTGGAGTGGACGGGACGCTTGGACCTATGGCTACACCTTC.

The chain carries TRBV5-4 and TRBJ1-4; the D gene is possibly TRBD1 (5 bases). Per the germline V gene, CDR1 is SGHNT and CDR2 is YYREEE (reference sequence). The CDR3 length is 15 residues. V dropped 4 bases and J dropped 4 bases, with 14 bases sitting between them. CDR3 loop: CASSPGDGGNEKLFF. DNA of the CDR3: TGTGCCAGCAGCCCGGGGGACGGGGGTAATGAAAAACTGTTTTTT.

The chain combines TRBV11-1 with TRBJ2-3; no firm D call. This CDR3 has 14 residues. The germline V gene has CDR1 SGHAT and CDR2 FQDESV (reference sequence). Deletions cut 1 base from V and 3 bases from J, with 8 bases between. The CDR3 protein is CASSLGTTTDTQYF. CDR3 coding DNA: TGTGCCAGCAGCTTAGGAACTACGACAGATACGCAGTATTTT.

V usage is TRBV7-9 and J usage is TRBJ1-4, with no clear D. V lost 4 bases to trimming and J lost 6 bases, with 15 bases between them. The CDR3 consists of 15 residues. CDR1 SEHNR and CDR2 FQNEAQ come from the germline V gene (reference sequence). The CDR3 sequence is CASSYGPSRDEKLFF. The CDR3 region has the DNA TGTGCCAGCAGCTATGGGCCCTCACGGGATGAAAAACTGTTTTTT.

The V and J genes are TRBV5-1 and TRBJ2-1, with no clear D. Between the trimmed V and J ends, which lost 0 bases and 3 bases, there was a span of 4 bases. The length of the CDR3 is 13 residues. CDR1 SGHRS and CDR2 YFSETQ come from the germline V gene. Here the CDR3 reads CASSLGVYNEQFF. The CDR3 DNA reads as TGCGCCAGCAGCTTGGGTGTCTACAATGAGCAGTTCTTC.

The V gene is TRBV7-6, the J gene TRBJ2-7; D possibly matches TRBD1 or TRBD2 (5 bases each). The CDR3 sequence is 14 residues long. CDR1 is SGHVS and CDR2 is FNYEAQ in the germline V gene. V dropped 5 bases and J dropped 0 bases, with 11 bases sitting between them. The CDR3 DNA reads TGTGCCAGCAGCCCCGGGACGGACTCCTACGAGCAGTACTTC. It yields the protein CASSPGTDSYEQYF.

CDR3 sequence (DNA): TGTGCCAGCAGCTTAGACCCCCTATCAGATACGCAGTATTTT. Its protein product is CASSLDPLSDTQYF. The V gene is TRBV7-3, the J gene TRBJ2-3; D is unclear. V was clipped by 2 bases and J by 4 bases, with 10 bases between them. From germline, CDR1 is SGHTA and CDR2 FQGTGA. There are 14 residues in the CDR3.

The chain joins TRBV7-8 to TRBJ1-4, with 9 bases aligning to TRBD1. Unmatched junction bases numbered 7, after V lost 2 bases and J lost 0 bases. The CDR3 has 18 amino acids. Germline loops: CDR1 SGHVS, CDR2 FQNEAQ. CDR3 residues: CASSLRDRVTATNEKLFF. The CDR3 DNA sequence: TGTGCCAGCAGCTTAAGGGACAGGGTAACGGCAACTAATGAAAAACTGTTTTTT.

V usage is TRBV5-8 and J usage is TRBJ2-3; 10 nucleotides match TRBD1. CDR3 length: 15 residues. The germline V gene has CDR1 SGHTS and CDR2 YDEGEE. The J segment lost 1 base and the V segment lost 3 bases, leaving 2 bases of the junction unmatched. The chain's CDR3 is CASSSGTGGTDTQYF. DNA for the CDR3: TGTGCCAGCAGCTCCGGGACAGGGGGCACAGATACGCAGTATTTT.

This clone showed up just a few times. The rearrangement uses TRBV4-1 and TRBJ1-1; D remains unclear. Germline V lookup: CDR1 MGHRA, CDR2 YSYEKL. This CDR3 has 14 residues. The V end was cut by 3 bases, the J end by 0 bases, with 8 bases between. This CDR3 reads CASSQVGMNTEAFF. CDR3 DNA: TGCGCCAGCAGCCAGGTCGGGATGAACACTGAAGCTTTCTTT.

The V and J genes are TRBV9 and TRBJ2-5, with 10 bases lining up with TRBD2. V gave up 2 bases and J gave up 5 bases; unmatched junction bases: 6. Germline V gene data show CDR1 as SGDLS and CDR2 as YYNGEE. The CDR3 is 15 residues long. CDR3 coding DNA: TGTGCCAGCAGCGTGGCTAGCGGGGGAAGGGAGACCCAGTACTTC. Residues: CASSVASGGRETQYF.

J is TRBJ2-1 and V is TRBV6-5; D is uncertain. CDR1 MNHEY and CDR2 SVGAGI come from the germline V gene. V shed 6 bases and J shed 2 bases, with 5 bases lying between them. The CDR3 runs to 12 residues. This CDR3 reads CASSRPYNEQFF. The CDR3 DNA reads as TGTGCCAGCAGCCGACCCTACAATGAGCAGTTCTTC.

In this sample, this clone turned up a few times. V gene TRBV29-1 combines with J gene TRBJ1-1; possible D gene TRBD1, 5 bases. V shed 7 bases and J shed 0 bases, with 15 bases lying between them. This CDR3 has 14 amino acids. CDR1 and CDR2 (germline): SQVTM, ANQGSEA. The CDR3 DNA reads as TGCAGCGCATCCCTGACAGATATGAACACTGAAGCTTTCTTT. Translation gives CSASLTDMNTEAFF.

V usage is TRBV6-5 and J usage is TRBJ1-5, with unresolved D. With 6 bases removed from V and 4 bases from J, the gap between germline ends came to 10 bases. Germline CDR1 is MNHEY and CDR2 is SVGAGI. This CDR3 is built from 13 residues. The CDR3 DNA is TGTGCCAGCAGGTATGCCCAGAATCAGCCCCAGCATTTT. This translates into CASRYAQNQPQHF.

The V and J genes are TRBV7-8 and TRBJ1-5, with 9 positions matching TRBD1. The CDR3 consists of 15 residues. Germline V gene lookup returns CDR1 SGHVS and CDR2 FQNEAQ. V shed 5 bases, J shed 1 base, and the junction held 3 bases outside the gene matches. The chain's CDR3 is CASSGGTGSNQPQHF. As DNA, the CDR3 is TGTGCCAGCAGCGGCGGGACAGGGAGCAATCAGCCCCAGCATTTT.

This chain uses TRBV28 with TRBJ2-5, with a tentative D call TRBD1 (6 bases). CDR1 is MDHEN and CDR2 is SYDVKM in the germline V gene. The CDR3 has 15 amino acids. Trimming removed 6 bases at V and 3 bases at J, with 17 bases between. CDR3 loop: CASSSSKYREETQYF. CDR3 nucleotide sequence: TGTGCCAGCAGCTCATCCAAGTACAGGGAAGAGACCCAGTACTTC.